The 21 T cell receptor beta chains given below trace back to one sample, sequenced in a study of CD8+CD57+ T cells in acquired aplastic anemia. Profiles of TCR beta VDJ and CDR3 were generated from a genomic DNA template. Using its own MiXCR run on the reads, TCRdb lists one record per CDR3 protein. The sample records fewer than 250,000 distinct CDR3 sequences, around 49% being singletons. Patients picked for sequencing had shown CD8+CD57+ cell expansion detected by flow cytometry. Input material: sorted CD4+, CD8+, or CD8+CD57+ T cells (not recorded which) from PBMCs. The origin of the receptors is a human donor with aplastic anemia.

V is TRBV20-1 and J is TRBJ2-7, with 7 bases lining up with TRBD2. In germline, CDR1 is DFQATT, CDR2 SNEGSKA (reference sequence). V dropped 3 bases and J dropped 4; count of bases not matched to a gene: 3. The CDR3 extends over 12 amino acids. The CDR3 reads CSASGGLYEQYF. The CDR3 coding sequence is TGCAGTGCTAGCGGGGGGTTATACGAGCAGTACTTC.

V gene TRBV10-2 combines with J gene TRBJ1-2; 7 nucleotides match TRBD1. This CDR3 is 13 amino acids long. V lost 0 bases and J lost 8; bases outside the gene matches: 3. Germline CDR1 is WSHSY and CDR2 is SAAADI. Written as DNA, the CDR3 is TGCGCCAGCAGTGAGTCGACAGGGCCGGGCTACACCTTC. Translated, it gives CASSESTGPGYTF.

The chain's CDR3 is CASSLGYRGSGSGELFF. Here the CDR3 DNA reads TGTGCCAGCAGCTTGGGGTACAGGGGCTCAGGGTCCGGGGAGCTGTTTTTT. The V and J genes are TRBV5-4 and TRBJ2-2; 7 positions match TRBD1. J gave up 6 bases and V 0 bases, and 11 bases lay outside the gene matches. The V gene's germline CDR1 is SGHNT and CDR2 YYREEE (reference sequence). This CDR3 has 17 amino acids.

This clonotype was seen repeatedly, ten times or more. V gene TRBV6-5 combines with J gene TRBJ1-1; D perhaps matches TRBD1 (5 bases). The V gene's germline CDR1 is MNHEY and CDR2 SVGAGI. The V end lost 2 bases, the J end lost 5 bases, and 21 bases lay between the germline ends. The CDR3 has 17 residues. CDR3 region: CASSYQDGSGLETEAFF. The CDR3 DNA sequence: TGTGCCAGCAGTTACCAAGACGGATCAGGGTTGGAGACTGAAGCTTTCTTT.

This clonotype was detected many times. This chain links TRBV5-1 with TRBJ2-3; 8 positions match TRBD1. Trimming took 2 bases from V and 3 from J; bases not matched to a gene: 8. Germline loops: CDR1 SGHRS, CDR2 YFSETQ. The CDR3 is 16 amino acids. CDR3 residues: CASSFRTGRRTDTQYF. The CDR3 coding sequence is TGCGCCAGCAGCTTCCGGACAGGGAGAAGGACAGATACGCAGTATTTT.

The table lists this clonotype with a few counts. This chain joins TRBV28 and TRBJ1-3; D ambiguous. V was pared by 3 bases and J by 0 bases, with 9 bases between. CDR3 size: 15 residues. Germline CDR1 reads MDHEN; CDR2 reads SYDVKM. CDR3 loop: CASSLAVVSGNTIYF. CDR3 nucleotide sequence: TGTGCCAGCAGTTTGGCAGTCGTCTCTGGAAACACCATATATTTT. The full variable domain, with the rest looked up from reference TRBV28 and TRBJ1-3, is DVKVTQSSRYLVKRTGEKVFLECVQDMDHENMFWYRQDPGLGLRLIYFSYDVKMKEKGDIPEGYSVSREKKERFSLILESASTNQTSMYLCASSLAVVSGNTIYFGEGSWLTVV.

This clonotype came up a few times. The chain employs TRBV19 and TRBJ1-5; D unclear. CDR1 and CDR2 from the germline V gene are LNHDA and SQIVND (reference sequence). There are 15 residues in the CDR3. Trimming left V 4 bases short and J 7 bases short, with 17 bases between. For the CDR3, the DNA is TGTGCCAGTAGTACTAGCAGTATAGGTCGGCAGCCCCAGCATTTT. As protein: CASSTSSIGRQPQHF.

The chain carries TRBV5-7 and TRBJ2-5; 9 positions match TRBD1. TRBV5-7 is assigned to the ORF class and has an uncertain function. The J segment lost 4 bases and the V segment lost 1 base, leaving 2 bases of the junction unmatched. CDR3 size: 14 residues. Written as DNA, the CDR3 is TGTGCCAGCAGCTTGATGACAGGGGGAGAGACCCAGTACTTC. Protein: CASSLMTGGETQYF.

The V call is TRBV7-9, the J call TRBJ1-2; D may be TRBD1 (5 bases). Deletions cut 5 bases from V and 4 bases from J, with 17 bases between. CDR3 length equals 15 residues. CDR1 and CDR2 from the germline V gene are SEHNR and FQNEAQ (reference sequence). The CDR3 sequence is CASSPPGIASYGYTF. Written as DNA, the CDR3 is TGTGCCAGCAGCCCCCCAGGGATAGCTAGCTATGGCTACACCTTC.

CDR3 residues: CSARVGGRAQDEQYF. The CDR3 bases are TGCAGTGCTAGAGTGGGCGGGAGGGCGCAAGACGAGCAGTACTTC. V gene TRBV20-1 combines with J gene TRBJ2-7, with 9 positions matching TRBD2. The CDR3 is 15 residues long. V lost 1 base to trimming and J lost 5 bases; unmatched junction nucleotides: 9. Germline V CDR1 and CDR2: DFQATT, SNEGSKA (reference sequence).

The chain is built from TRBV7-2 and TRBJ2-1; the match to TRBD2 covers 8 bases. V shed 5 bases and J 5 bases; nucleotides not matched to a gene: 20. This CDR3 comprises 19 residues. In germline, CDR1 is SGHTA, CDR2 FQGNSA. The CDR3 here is CASSPQPGAGGPTHNEQFF. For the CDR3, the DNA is TGTGCCAGCAGCCCCCAGCCTGGGGCGGGGGGCCCGACACACAATGAGCAGTTCTTC.

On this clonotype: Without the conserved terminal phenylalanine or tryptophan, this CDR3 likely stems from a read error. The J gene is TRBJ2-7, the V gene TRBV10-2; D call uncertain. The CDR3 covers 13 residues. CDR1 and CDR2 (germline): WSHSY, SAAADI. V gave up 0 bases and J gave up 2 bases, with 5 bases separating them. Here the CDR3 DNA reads TGCGCCAGCAGTGAGTCTACTACCTACGAGCAGTACCTC. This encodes CASSESTTYEQYL.

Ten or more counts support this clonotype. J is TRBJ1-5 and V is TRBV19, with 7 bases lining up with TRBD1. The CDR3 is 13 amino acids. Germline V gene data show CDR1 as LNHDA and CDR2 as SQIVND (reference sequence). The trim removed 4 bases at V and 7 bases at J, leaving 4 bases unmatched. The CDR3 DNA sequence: TGTGCCAGTAGTACCGAAGGGGGCCAGCCCCAGCATTTT. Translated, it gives CASSTEGGQPQHF.

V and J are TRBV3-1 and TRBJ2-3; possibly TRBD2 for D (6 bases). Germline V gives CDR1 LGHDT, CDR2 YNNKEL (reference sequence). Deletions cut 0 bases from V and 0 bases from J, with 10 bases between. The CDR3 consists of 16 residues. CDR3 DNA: TGTGCCAGCAGCCAAGAGGGGACTTCTAGCACAGATACGCAGTATTTT. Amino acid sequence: CASSQEGTSSTDTQYF.

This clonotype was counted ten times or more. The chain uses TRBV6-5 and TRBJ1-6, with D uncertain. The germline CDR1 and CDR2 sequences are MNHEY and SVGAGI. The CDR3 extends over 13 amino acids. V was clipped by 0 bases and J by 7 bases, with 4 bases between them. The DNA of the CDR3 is TGTGCCAGCAGTTACTCCCAGAATTCACCCCTCCACTTT. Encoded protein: CASSYSQNSPLHF.

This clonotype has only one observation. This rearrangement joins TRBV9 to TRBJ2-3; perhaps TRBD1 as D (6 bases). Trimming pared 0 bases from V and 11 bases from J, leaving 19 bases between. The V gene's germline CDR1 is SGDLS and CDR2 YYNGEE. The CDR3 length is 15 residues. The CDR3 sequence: CASSVVGAGYNEQYF. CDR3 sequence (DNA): TGTGCCAGCAGCGTAGTGGGGGCGGGCTACAATGAGCAGTATTTT. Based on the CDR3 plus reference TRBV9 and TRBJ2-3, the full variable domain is DSGVTQTPKHLITATGQRVTLRCSPRSGDLSVYWYQQSLDQGLQFLIQYYNGEERAKGNILERFSAQQFPDLHSELNLSSLELGDSALYFCASSVVGAGYNEQYFGPGTRLTVL.

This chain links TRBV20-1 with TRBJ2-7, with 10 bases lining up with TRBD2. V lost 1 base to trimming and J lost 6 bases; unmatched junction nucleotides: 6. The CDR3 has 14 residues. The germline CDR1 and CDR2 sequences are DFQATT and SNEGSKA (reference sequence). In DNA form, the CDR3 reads TGCAGTGCTAGAGCCGCTAGCGGGGGCGTCGAGCAGTACTTC. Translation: CSARAASGGVEQYF.

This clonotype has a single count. This CDR3 reads CASRGGRFSNQPQHF. The CDR3 bases are TGTGCCAGCAGGGGCGGGCGGTTTAGCAATCAGCCCCAGCATTTT. The chain employs TRBV2 and TRBJ1-5; D unclear. Per the germline V gene, CDR1 is SNHLY and CDR2 is FYNNEI. The V gene lost 6 bases and the J gene lost 0 bases, with 12 bases spanning the gap. The CDR3 consists of 15 residues. Full variable domain (remainder filled in from reference TRBV2 and TRBJ1-5): EPEVTQTPSHQVTQMGQEVILRCVPISNHLYFYWYRQILGQKVEFLVSFYNNEISEKSEIFDDQFSVERPDGSNFTLKIRSTKLEDSAMYFCASRGGRFSNQPQHFGDGTRLSIL.

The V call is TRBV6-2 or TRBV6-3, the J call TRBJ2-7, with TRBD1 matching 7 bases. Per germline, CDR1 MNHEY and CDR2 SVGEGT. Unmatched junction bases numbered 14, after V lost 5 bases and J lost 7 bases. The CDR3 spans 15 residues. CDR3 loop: CASSMTGLDTGEQYF. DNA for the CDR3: TGTGCCAGCAGTATGACAGGGTTGGACACCGGGGAGCAGTACTTC.

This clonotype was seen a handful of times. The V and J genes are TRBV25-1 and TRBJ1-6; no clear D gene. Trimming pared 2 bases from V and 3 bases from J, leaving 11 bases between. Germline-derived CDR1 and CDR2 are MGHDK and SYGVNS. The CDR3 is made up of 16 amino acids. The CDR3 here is CASSERRGNYNSPLHF. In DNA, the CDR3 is TGTGCCAGCAGTGAAAGACGAGGGAACTATAATTCACCCCTCCACTTT.

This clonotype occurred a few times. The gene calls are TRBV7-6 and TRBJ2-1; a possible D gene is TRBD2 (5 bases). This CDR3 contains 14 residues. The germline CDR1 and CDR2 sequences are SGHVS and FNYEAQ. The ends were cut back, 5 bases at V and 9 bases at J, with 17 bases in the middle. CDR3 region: CASSPFGSVSEQFF. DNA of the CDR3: TGTGCCAGCAGCCCCTTTGGGAGTGTCAGTGAGCAGTTCTTC.